A single sample is the source of the 20 T cell receptor beta chains below, sequenced in a study of blood T cell repertoires in COVID-19. Measured with immunoSEQ multiplex PCR; TCRdb has only the in-frame clones, and not every one. The sample carries roughly 150,000 clones, more than 65% recorded once. The sequencing sample was made of peripheral blood. Every receptor here comes from a woman in her fifties or sixties with acute or convalescent COVID-19.

The chain is built from TRBV19 and TRBJ1-2; D call uncertain. Trimming shortened V by 3 bases and J by 0 bases, and 8 bases separated the two germline ends. Germline loops: CDR1 LNHDA, CDR2 SQIVND (reference sequence). The CDR3 runs to 14 residues. The CDR3 loop is CASSISAANYGYTF. The CDR3, as DNA: TGTGCCAGTAGTATTTCGGCGGCTAACTATGGCTACACCTTC.

This clone has more than one count but fewer than ten. The gene calls are TRBV5-1 and TRBJ1-2, with unresolved D. V gave up 0 bases and J gave up 6 bases, with 9 bases separating them. This CDR3 contains 13 residues. From germline, CDR1 is SGHRS and CDR2 YFSETQ. The CDR3 DNA reads as TGCGCCAGCAGCTTGGAGGTTGGAGATGGCTACACCTTC. As protein: CASSLEVGDGYTF. Drawing the rest from reference TRBV5-1 and TRBJ1-2, the complete variable domain is KAGVTQTPRYLIKTRGQQVTLSCSPISGHRSVSWYQQTPGQGLQFLFEYFSETQRNKGNFPGRFSGRQFSNSRSEMNVSTLELGDSALYLCASSLEVGDGYTFGSGTRLTVV.

CDR3 sequence reads: CASSLGAEQPQHF. For the CDR3, the DNA is TGTGCCAGCAGCTTGGGGGCTGAGCAGCCCCAGCATTTT. The rearrangement uses TRBV7-2 and TRBJ1-5; D possibly corresponds to TRBD1 (6 bases). CDR3 length equals 13 residues. Germline loops: CDR1 SGHTA, CDR2 FQGNSA. V was clipped by 3 bases and J by 7 bases, with 10 bases between them. Based on the CDR3 plus reference TRBV7-2 and TRBJ1-5, the full variable domain is GAGVSQSPSNKVTEKGKDVELRCDPISGHTALYWYRQSLGQGLEFLIYFQGNSAPDKSGLPSDRFSAERTGGSVSTLTIQRTQQEDSAVYLCASSLGAEQPQHFGDGTRLSIL.

The chain has TRBV5-6 and TRBJ2-6, with 9 bases matching TRBD2. CDR3 length equals 19 residues. Unmatched junction bases numbered 8, after V lost 1 base and J lost 0 bases. Germline CDR1 and CDR2: SGHDT and YYEEEE. For the CDR3, the DNA is TGTGCCAGCAGCTTGCTGACTAGCGGCGGGTTCTCTGGGGCCAACGTCCTGACTTTC. It yields the protein CASSLLTSGGFSGANVLTF.

The rearrangement links TRBV7-9 to TRBJ1-3; tentative D call: TRBD1 (5 bases). The CDR3 totals 15 residues. The germline gives CDR1 SEHNR, CDR2 FQNEAQ (reference sequence). V was shortened by 5 bases and J by 2 bases, with 13 bases between the two germline ends. This CDR3 is CASSPRGGPGNTIYF. DNA of the CDR3: TGTGCCAGCAGCCCCCGGGGGGGACCTGGAAACACCATATATTTT.

The V and J genes are TRBV11-2 and TRBJ1-5; D is uncertain. CDR3 length equals 13 residues. Germline loops: CDR1 SGHAT, CDR2 FQNNGV. Trimming removed 1 base from V and 4 bases from J, with 5 bases in between. This CDR3 reads CASSLAYNQPQHF. In DNA form, the CDR3 reads TGTGCCAGCAGCTTAGCGTATAATCAGCCCCAGCATTTT.

The sample holds one count of this clone. The rearrangement links TRBV9 to TRBJ2-2; 10 positions match TRBD2. The germline V gene has CDR1 SGDLS and CDR2 YYNGEE. The V gene end was trimmed by 2 bases and the J gene end by 6 bases; junction bases not matched to a gene: 10. This CDR3 is 17 amino acids long. CDR3 in DNA: TGTGCCAGCAGCGTGGGCATACTAGCGGGACGTTCCGGGGAGCTGTTTTTT. Protein sequence: CASSVGILAGRSGELFF.

J is TRBJ1-2 and V is TRBV15, with 7 bases lining up with TRBD1. Germline V gives CDR1 LNHNV, CDR2 YYDKDF (reference sequence). V lost 4 bases, J lost 7 bases, and 9 bases stayed unmatched. The length of the CDR3 is 14 residues. The CDR3 sequence is CATSTGTALIGYTF. The CDR3, as DNA: TGTGCCACCAGCACCGGGACAGCCCTTATTGGCTACACCTTC.

The V call is TRBV7-8, the J call TRBJ2-7, with D maybe TRBD2 (6 bases). CDR1 and CDR2 (germline): SGHVS, FQNEAQ. Trimming cost V 1 base and J 3 bases, with 13 bases left between them. There are 15 residues in the CDR3. As DNA, the CDR3 is TGTGCCAGCAGCTTAGAAGCGGGCACGCGCTACGAGCAGTACTTC. It encodes CASSLEAGTRYEQYF.

This chain links TRBV3-1 (or the pseudogene TRBV3-2) with TRBJ1-2, with a tentative D call TRBD1 (5 bases). The V end lost 1 base, the J end lost 11 bases, and 11 bases lay between the germline ends. CDR1 and CDR2 from the germline V gene are LGHDT and YNNKEL (reference sequence). CDR3 length equals 12 residues. The CDR3 coding sequence is TGTGCCAGCAGCCAAGGGGGCCGGAAGTACACCTTC. Translation: CASSQGGRKYTF.

The V and J genes are TRBV2 and TRBJ1-1; D ambiguous. CDR1 and CDR2 from the germline V gene are SNHLY and FYNNEI. The CDR3 runs to 12 residues. With 10 bases removed from V and 2 bases from J, the gap between germline ends came to 11 bases. This CDR3 reads CATKNSNTEAFF. CDR3 nucleotide sequence: TGTGCCACCAAAAACAGCAACACTGAAGCTTTCTTT.

The rearrangement uses TRBV18 and TRBJ1-2; 7 positions agree with TRBD1. V gave up 4 bases and J gave up 2 bases; unmatched junction bases: 10. The CDR3 loop spans 16 amino acids. Germline V gene sequence: CDR1 KGHSH, CDR2 LQKENI. CDR3 loop: CASSRDDRAANYGYTF. The DNA of the CDR3 is TGTGCCAGCTCACGCGACGACAGGGCCGCGAACTATGGCTACACCTTC. The variable domain in full, completed from reference TRBV18 and TRBJ1-2, reads NAGVMQNPRHLVRRRGQEARLRCSPMKGHSHVYWYRQLPEEGLKFMVYLQKENIIDESGMPKERFSAEFPKEGPSILRIQQVVRGDSAAYFCASSRDDRAANYGYTFGSGTRLTVV.

This clone turned up a few times. This rearrangement joins TRBV9 to TRBJ1-4; D is perhaps TRBD1 (5 bases). The CDR3 covers 16 residues. The germline CDR1 and CDR2 sequences are SGDLS and YYNGEE. V lost 4 bases and J 8 bases, leaving 21 bases between the germline ends. CDR3 sequence reads: CASSRKGAGLIEKLFF. The CDR3 nucleotides read TGTGCCAGCAGCCGTAAGGGTGCAGGGCTGATAGAAAAACTGTTTTTT.

The J gene is TRBJ2-3, the V gene TRBV5-1; the match to TRBD1 covers 8 bases. V shed 4 bases, J shed 4 bases, and the junction held 5 bases outside the gene matches. The CDR3 totals 14 residues. CDR1 is SGHRS, CDR2 YFSETQ, per germline. In DNA form, the CDR3 reads TGCGCCAGCAGCATGGGACAGGCGGCAGATACGCAGTATTTT. Its protein is CASSMGQAADTQYF.

This chain connects TRBV27 to TRBJ2-7, with 8 bases fitting TRBD2. Germline V gives CDR1 MNHEY, CDR2 SMNVEV (reference sequence). CDR3 length equals 16 residues. V trimming: 4 bases; J trimming: 1 base; junction bases outside the gene matches: 9. CDR3 amino acids: CASSSTGGPLSYEQYF. In nucleotides, the CDR3 is TGTGCCAGCAGTTCGACGGGAGGGCCCCTGTCCTACGAGCAGTACTTC.

The chain carries TRBV5-1 and TRBJ2-3; D perhaps matches TRBD2 (7 bases). V gave up 0 bases and J gave up 2 bases, with 13 bases separating them. CDR1 and CDR2 (germline): SGHRS, YFSETQ. The CDR3 is 16 amino acids. CDR3 protein: CASSLAGGPITDTQYF. Here the CDR3 DNA reads TGCGCCAGCAGCTTGGCCGGGGGGCCCATCACAGATACGCAGTATTTT.

This rearrangement joins TRBV11-2 to TRBJ1-1; D ambiguous. V was shortened by 1 base and J by 4 bases, with 10 bases between the two germline ends. Germline V CDR1 and CDR2: SGHAT, FQNNGV. The length of the CDR3 is 14 residues. As DNA, the CDR3 is TGTGCCAGCAGCTTAGTCGCGGGAGGCACTGAAGCTTTCTTT. Translation: CASSLVAGGTEAFF.

The chain uses TRBV28 and TRBJ1-4; D gene uncertain. Germline V gene sequence: CDR1 MDHEN, CDR2 SYDVKM. This CDR3 is 14 amino acids long. Trimming took 2 bases from V and 3 from J, leaving 7 bases between them. CDR3 amino acids: CASSLEGPNEKLFF. CDR3 sequence (DNA): TGTGCCAGCAGTTTAGAGGGCCCTAATGAAAAACTGTTTTTT.

Here the CDR3 reads CASSLGQGRALHF. The DNA of the CDR3 is TGTGCCAGCAGCTTAGGACAGGGTAGGGCCCTCCACTTT. V usage is TRBV7-2 and J usage is TRBJ1-6, with 7 bases that match TRBD1. The CDR3 covers 13 residues. J lost 14 bases, V lost 1 base, and 5 bases had no gene match. From germline, CDR1 is SGHTA and CDR2 FQGNSA.

As to this clone: Additional DNA sequences in this sample encode the identical CDR3. V and J are TRBV7-2 and TRBJ2-7, with D maybe TRBD2 (5 bases). The CDR3 runs 14 residues. The V gene's germline CDR1 is SGHTA and CDR2 FQGNSA. Trimming took 2 bases from V and 0 from J, leaving 8 bases between them. The CDR3 DNA reads as TGTGCCAGCAGCTTAACGGGGAGCTCCTACGAGCAGTACTTC. It codes for CASSLTGSSYEQYF.